This passage covers 28 T cell receptor beta chains from one sample sequenced in a study of blood T cell repertoires in COVID-19. Sequencing was performed with immunoSEQ multiplex PCR; in TCRdb, only in-frame clones are kept and a portion is missing. Among some 400,000 clones listed, 85% to 90% were seen once. The specimen was peripheral blood. The receptor set was obtained from a man aged 18 to 29 with active or convalescent COVID-19.

The rearrangement uses TRBV7-3 and TRBJ2-2; D uncertain. CDR3 length: 15 residues. The V gene's germline CDR1 is SGHTA and CDR2 FQGTGA. Trimming shortened V by 5 bases and J by 0 bases, and 10 bases separated the two germline ends. CDR3 DNA sequence: TGTGCCAGCAGCCGCTGGGCAGCGAACACCGGGGAGCTGTTTTTT. Translated: CASSRWAANTGELFF.

This clone was seen a single time. V usage is TRBV2 and J usage is TRBJ2-2, with 8 positions matching TRBD2. Germline loops: CDR1 SNHLY, CDR2 FYNNEI. V lost 6 bases, J lost 1 base, and 1 base stayed unmatched. The CDR3 loop spans 14 amino acids. The CDR3 sequence: CASRREVNTGELFF. The CDR3 bases are TGTGCCAGCAGGCGGGAGGTGAACACCGGGGAGCTGTTTTTT.

V is TRBV6-5 and J is TRBJ2-7; 9 bases match TRBD2. V shed 0 bases and J 4 bases; nucleotides not matched to a gene: 4. Germline CDR1 and CDR2: MNHEY and SVGAGI. The CDR3 sequence is 15 residues long. The CDR3 DNA sequence: TGTGCCAGCAGTTACTCAGCGGGAGGAACATACGAGCAGTACTTC. Translating it yields CASSYSAGGTYEQYF.

The chain joins TRBV4-3 to TRBJ2-5; TRBD2 matches at 14 bases. The germline CDR1 and CDR2 sequences are LGHNA and YSLEER. Trimming at V came to 1 base and at J to 5 bases, leaving 3 bases not matched to a gene. The CDR3 has 16 amino acids. In DNA, the CDR3 is TGCGCCAGCAGCCAAGGACTAGCGGGAGGGGGCGAGACCCAGTACTTC. Its protein is CASSQGLAGGGETQYF.

This chain joins TRBV27 and TRBJ1-5; D gene uncertain. Germline CDR1 reads MNHEY; CDR2 reads SMNVEV (reference sequence). V lost 8 bases and J 5 bases, leaving 16 bases between the germline ends. The CDR3 is 14 residues long. CDR3 DNA: TGTGCCAGCGGGAACTTATACGGGGATCAGCCCCAGCATTTT. It yields the protein CASGNLYGDQPQHF.

The rearrangement uses TRBV27 and TRBJ2-7; TRBD1 agrees at 9 bases. Germline V gene sequence: CDR1 MNHEY, CDR2 SMNVEV (reference sequence). There are 13 residues in the CDR3. After removal of 5 bases from V and 4 bases from J, the junction contained 3 bases not matched to a gene. The CDR3 loop is CASSGTGWYEQYF. CDR3 sequence (DNA): TGTGCCAGCAGTGGGACAGGGTGGTACGAGCAGTACTTC.

V is TRBV7-8 and J is TRBJ2-7; no reliable D call. The CDR3 runs to 14 residues. Per germline, CDR1 SGHVS and CDR2 FQNEAQ. V dropped 1 base and J dropped 2 bases, with 9 bases sitting between them. CDR3 in amino acids: CASSLVAATYEQYF. The CDR3 DNA reads TGTGCCAGCAGCTTAGTAGCAGCAACCTACGAGCAGTACTTC.

V and J are TRBV14 and TRBJ2-1; tentatively, D is TRBD2 (5 bases). The CDR3 is 12 residues long. Looked up from germline, CDR1 is SGHDN and CDR2 is FVKESK. Trimming removed 4 bases from V and 8 bases from J, with 9 bases in between. CDR3: CASSPRVYEQFF. For the CDR3, the DNA is TGTGCCAGCAGCCCGAGGGTATATGAGCAGTTCTTC.

The gene calls are TRBV4-3 and TRBJ2-7, with 8 bases that match TRBD1. With V trimmed by 0 bases and J by 2 bases, 6 bases remained unmatched. From germline, CDR1 is LGHNA and CDR2 YSLEER. The CDR3 contains 16 residues. The CDR3 DNA reads as TGCGCCAGCAGCCAAGAATCCGGGACAGGCCCCTACGAGCAGTACTTC. Its protein product is CASSQESGTGPYEQYF.

The genes are TRBV30 and TRBJ2-1; perhaps TRBD2 as D (5 bases). Germline assignment: CDR1 GTSNPN and CDR2 SVGIG (reference sequence). Trimming cost V 4 bases and J 0 bases, with 19 bases left between them. This CDR3 is 17 amino acids long. This chain's CDR3 is CAWNLRGSLYSYNEQFF. The CDR3 DNA is TGTGCCTGGAACCTACGGGGTTCCCTATACTCCTACAATGAGCAGTTCTTC. Based on the CDR3 plus reference TRBV30 and TRBJ2-1, the full variable domain is SQTIHQWPATLVQPVGSPLSLECTVEGTSNPNLYWYRQAAGRGLQLLFYSVGIGQISSEVPQNLSASRPQDRQFILSSKKLLLSDSGFYLCAWNLRGSLYSYNEQFFGPGTRLTVL.

The chain is built from TRBV12-3 or TRBV12-4 and TRBJ1-4; possibly TRBD1 for D (6 bases). This CDR3 comprises 12 residues. Between the trimmed V and J ends, which lost 6 bases and 10 bases, there was a span of 12 bases. CDR3 sequence (DNA): TGTGCCAGCAGCACAGGGTCACGAAAACTGTTTTTT. Its translation is CASSTGSRKLFF.

The V call is TRBV5-8, the J call TRBJ2-7; no reliable D call. Germline assignment: CDR1 SGHTS and CDR2 YDEGEE. V was shortened by 4 bases and J by 4 bases, with 12 bases between the two germline ends. The CDR3 totals 13 residues. The CDR3: CASSLARWYEQYF. The CDR3 nucleotides read TGTGCCAGCAGCCTCGCCAGGTGGTACGAGCAGTACTTC. Looking up the rest from reference TRBV5-8 and TRBJ2-7 gives the full variable domain: EAGVTQSPTHLIKTRGQQATLRCSPISGHTSVYWYQQALGLGLQFLLWYDEGEERNRGNFPPRFSGRQFPNYSSELNVNALELEDSALYLCASSLARWYEQYFGPGTRLTVT.

This rearrangement joins TRBV9 to TRBJ1-2; tentatively, D is TRBD1 (5 bases). The germline V gene has CDR1 SGDLS and CDR2 YYNGEE. V shed 4 bases and J shed 0 bases, with 16 bases lying between them. This CDR3 spans 16 amino acids. As DNA, the CDR3 is TGTGCCAGCAGCCCGGATGTGACAGCGACTAACTATGGCTACACCTTC. Its protein is CASSPDVTATNYGYTF.

The chain has TRBV4-2 and TRBJ1-5; 9 positions agree with TRBD1. The CDR3 is 16 amino acids. J was trimmed by 6 bases and V by 0 bases; bases with no gene match: 6. CDR1 is LGHNA, CDR2 YNFKEQ, per germline. The CDR3 sequence: CASSQDRQGVGQPQHF. In DNA form, the CDR3 reads TGTGCCAGCAGCCAAGATAGACAGGGGGTGGGTCAGCCCCAGCATTTT.

The table lists this clone with a few counts. Other DNA sequences within the sample encode an identical CDR3. The rearrangement links TRBV7-2 to TRBJ2-3, with 12 bases that match TRBD2. Germline loops: CDR1 SGHTA, CDR2 FQGNSA. J was trimmed by 4 bases and V by 5 bases; bases with no gene match: 4. This CDR3 is built from 15 residues. As DNA, the CDR3 is TGTGCCAGCAGCACGGGACTAGCGGGTGCAGATACGCAGTATTTT. As protein: CASSTGLAGADTQYF.

The chain recombines TRBV3-1 (or the pseudogene TRBV3-2) with TRBJ2-5; 9 nucleotides match TRBD2. CDR1 is LGHDT and CDR2 is YNNKEL in the germline V gene (reference sequence). V trimming: 4 bases; J trimming: 4 bases; junction bases outside the gene matches: 16. The CDR3 is 18 amino acids. The CDR3 spells CASSLCLAREGNTETQYF. The CDR3 DNA follows: TGTGCCAGCAGCCTCTGTTTGGCGCGGGAGGGGAACACAGAGACCCAGTACTTC.

This clone was recorded only once. The chain couples TRBV2 to TRBJ1-5; TRBD1 aligns across 11 bases. V shed 8 bases and J 6 bases; nucleotides not matched to a gene: 3. This CDR3 spans 13 amino acids. Looked up from germline, CDR1 is SNHLY and CDR2 is FYNNEI. The CDR3 nucleotides read TGTGCCAGCGGACAGGGGGCGGTTCAGCCCCAGCATTTT. This translates into CASGQGAVQPQHF.

The chain combines TRBV6-5 with TRBJ2-5; possible D gene TRBD1, 6 bases. Trimming took 5 bases from V and 5 from J, leaving 15 bases between them. This CDR3 region has 14 residues. Germline CDR1 reads MNHEY; CDR2 reads SVGAGI. The CDR3 coding sequence is TGTGCCAGCAGTACCAGGCAGGGGCGGGAGACCCAGTACTTC. Its translation: CASSTRQGRETQYF.

The rearrangement joins TRBV5-1 to TRBJ2-1; 14 bases fit TRBD2. The V gene's germline CDR1 is SGHRS and CDR2 YFSETQ. The CDR3 consists of 19 residues. J lost 5 bases, V lost 3 bases, and 13 bases had no gene match. For the CDR3, the DNA is TGCGCCAGCAGCTCGGGACTAGCGGGGGTGGGACCTCTTAACAATGAGCAGTTCTTC. It translates to CASSSGLAGVGPLNNEQFF.

The rearrangement links TRBV27 to TRBJ1-1; D gene ambiguous. The CDR3 has 13 amino acids. Germline V gene data show CDR1 as MNHEY and CDR2 as SMNVEV (reference sequence). Trimming removed 2 bases at V and 3 bases at J, with 7 bases between. In DNA, the CDR3 is TGTGCCAGCAGTTTACGGGGTGACACTGAAGCTTTCTTT. Translated: CASSLRGDTEAFF.

The V and J genes are TRBV14 and TRBJ1-1; possibly TRBD1 for D (6 bases). The V and J ends lost 4 bases and 0 bases respectively, with 15 bases between them. This CDR3 contains 16 residues. The germline V gene has CDR1 SGHDN and CDR2 FVKESK. The CDR3 bases are TGTGCCAGCAGCCCCCGGACAGAACTCATGAACACTGAAGCTTTCTTT. It encodes CASSPRTELMNTEAFF.

V and J are TRBV28 and TRBJ1-5; 9 bases match TRBD1. The CDR3 covers 16 residues. V dropped 6 bases and J dropped 6; count of bases not matched to a gene: 12. The germline V gene encodes CDR1 MDHEN and CDR2 SYDVKM. The CDR3 sequence is CASSRRGQGGGQPQHF. The CDR3 coding sequence is TGTGCCAGCAGCCGCCGGGGACAGGGAGGAGGTCAGCCCCAGCATTTT. The variable domain in full, completed from reference TRBV28 and TRBJ1-5, reads DVKVTQSSRYLVKRTGEKVFLECVQDMDHENMFWYRQDPGLGLRLIYFSYDVKMKEKGDIPEGYSVSREKKERFSLILESASTNQTSMYLCASSRRGQGGGQPQHFGDGTRLSIL.

As regards this clone: An end of the junction does not agree with germline; a read error may underlie this. This rearrangement joins TRBV6-1 to TRBJ2-7, with TRBD2 identical over 11 bases. Germline V gene data show CDR1 as MNHNS and CDR2 as SASEGT. The CDR3 is 15 residues long. The CDR3 sequence: CASSQAELAGVEQYF. The CDR3, as DNA: TGTGCCAGCAGTCAAGCCGAACTAGCGGGAGTCGAGCAGTACTTC.

This clone has a handful of counts. V is TRBV7-9 and J is TRBJ1-2; D is ambiguous. The CDR3 loop spans 11 amino acids. Germline V CDR1 and CDR2: SEHNR, FQNEAQ (reference sequence). V shed 10 bases and J shed 4 bases, with 10 bases lying between them. In DNA form, the CDR3 reads TGTGCCATCCCGGGAACCTATGGCTACACCTTC. Encoded protein: CAIPGTYGYTF.

J is TRBJ1-1 and V is TRBV7-9, with 9 bases aligning to TRBD1. The CDR3 totals 12 residues. V trimming: 4 bases; J trimming: 10 bases; junction bases outside the gene matches: 4. Germline V gives CDR1 SEHNR, CDR2 FQNEAQ (reference sequence). DNA for the CDR3: TGTGCCAGCAGCTGGACAGGGGTTTTAGCTTTCTTT. Amino acid sequence: CASSWTGVLAFF.

The chain joins TRBV2 to TRBJ1-4; D not resolved. There are 13 residues in the CDR3. Looked up from germline, CDR1 is SNHLY and CDR2 is FYNNEI. Deletions cut 3 bases from V and 8 bases from J, with 10 bases between. The CDR3 nucleotides read TGTGCCAGCAGTGACAGGACTAGCGAAAAACTGTTTTTT. It yields the protein CASSDRTSEKLFF.

This rearrangement joins TRBV20-1 to TRBJ2-5; 9 bases agree with TRBD1. CDR1 DFQATT and CDR2 SNEGSKA come from the germline V gene (reference sequence). This CDR3 comprises 14 residues. V was clipped by 3 bases and J by 9 bases; unmatched bases: 11. The CDR3 region is CSASLGQGTLPQYF. CDR3 in DNA: TGCAGTGCTAGTCTTGGACAGGGGACCCTTCCCCAGTACTTC.

The rearrangement links TRBV28 to TRBJ1-3, with D possibly being TRBD1 (6 bases). Germline loops: CDR1 MDHEN, CDR2 SYDVKM. With 2 bases removed from V and 5 bases from J, the gap between germline ends came to 13 bases. The CDR3 length is 15 residues. The CDR3 reads CASSLSLQGRNTIYF. CDR3 sequence (DNA): TGTGCCAGCAGTTTAAGTCTCCAGGGGCGAAACACCATATATTTT.